Presented here are 19 T cell receptor beta chains from one specimen sequenced in a study of a mutant IDH1 vaccine in newly diagnosed glioma. No antigen has been assigned to these receptors. The protocol was immunoSEQ multiplex PCR, while the TCRdb copy is restricted to in-frame clones and leaves out a portion. The sample includes some 60,000 clones, under 90% seen only once; the top ten take roughly 5.7%. Time point in this sample: week 11, during vaccination. One vaccine dose held 300 ug of mutant IDH1 20-mer peptide and came with topical imiquimod. The starting material was PBMCs, obtained from a glioma patient whose treatment included an IDH1 peptide vaccine. The receptors come from a man aged 50 to 59 with glioma.

This chain links TRBV29-1 with TRBJ1-3; no clear D. Per the germline V gene, CDR1 is SQVTM and CDR2 is ANQGSEA. The CDR3 is 14 residues long. V was trimmed by 2 bases and J by 0 bases, leaving 8 bases between them. CDR3 region: CSVEIRGSGNTIYF. The CDR3 coding sequence is TGCAGCGTTGAAATACGGGGCTCTGGAAACACCATATATTTT. Based on the CDR3 plus reference TRBV29-1 and TRBJ1-3, the full variable domain is SAVISQKPSRDICQRGTSLTIQCQVDSQVTMMFWYRQQPGQSLTLIATANQGSEATYESGFVIDKFPISRPNLTFSTLTVSNMSPEDSSIYLCSVEIRGSGNTIYFGEGSWLTVV.

The chain joins TRBV4-3 to TRBJ2-7; no clear D gene. V lost 1 base and J 3 bases, leaving 7 bases between the germline ends. This CDR3 is built from 13 residues. Germline V gives CDR1 LGHNA, CDR2 YSLEER. CDR3 in DNA: TGCGCCAGCAGCCAAGTGGAATACTACGAGCAGTACTTC. Translating gives CASSQVEYYEQYF.

The genes are TRBV2 and TRBJ1-2, with D unresolved. This CDR3 is 14 amino acids long. Germline assignment: CDR1 SNHLY and CDR2 FYNNEI. V lost 5 bases and J lost 5, with 15 bases in between. The CDR3 protein is CASSPDAALYGYTF. In DNA, the CDR3 is TGTGCCAGCAGTCCCGACGCAGCCCTTTATGGCTACACCTTC.

V and J are TRBV19 and TRBJ2-3; D possibly uses TRBD1 or TRBD2 (6 bases each). Germline CDR1 is LNHDA and CDR2 is SQIVND (reference sequence). The V end lost 5 bases, the J end lost 4 bases, and 19 bases lay between the germline ends. The CDR3 runs 16 residues. The CDR3 DNA is TGTGCCAGTAGTCCCCAGGGGACTCACTCGGCAGATACGCAGTATTTT. Amino acid sequence: CASSPQGTHSADTQYF.

The J gene is TRBJ2-5, the V gene TRBV15; perhaps TRBD2 as D (6 bases). With 1 base removed from V and 2 bases from J, the gap between germline ends came to 8 bases. The CDR3 contains 14 residues. Germline V CDR1 and CDR2: LNHNV, YYDKDF (reference sequence). The CDR3 nucleotides read TGTGCCACCAGCAGAGTTGGAGGGCAAGAGACCCAGTACTTC. This translates into CATSRVGGQETQYF.

The genes are TRBV7-6 and TRBJ1-3; a weak D match, TRBD1 (6 bases). CDR3 size: 18 residues. Germline V gives CDR1 SGHVS, CDR2 FNYEAQ. V lost 5 bases and J 1 base, leaving 21 bases between the germline ends. CDR3 sequence (DNA): TGTGCCAGCAGCCATCCCAGGGGAGTAAGCAGTTCTGGAAACACCATATATTTT. It encodes CASSHPRGVSSSGNTIYF.

The rearrangement links TRBV13 to TRBJ2-1; 13 bases match TRBD2. The CDR3 is 15 residues long. V lost 5 bases and J lost 7; bases outside the gene matches: 5. Germline V gene sequence: CDR1 PRHDT, CDR2 FYEKMQ (reference sequence). CDR3 DNA sequence: TGTGCCAGCAGCCCACCGGGACTAGCGGGAAATGAGCAGTTCTTC. It encodes CASSPPGLAGNEQFF. The full variable domain, its missing parts supplied by reference TRBV13 and TRBJ2-1, is AAGVIQSPRHLIKEKRETATLKCYPIPRHDTVYWYQQGPGQDPQFLISFYEKMQSDKGSIPDRFSAQQFSDYHSELNMSSLELGDSALYFCASSPPGLAGNEQFFGPGTRLTVL.

The chain has TRBV6-1 and TRBJ2-2; D gene uncertain. V dropped 7 bases and J dropped 3 bases, with 12 bases sitting between them. Germline values: CDR1 MNHNS, CDR2 SASEGT. This CDR3 comprises 14 residues. This CDR3 reads CASIPLRDTGELFF. The CDR3 coding sequence is TGTGCCAGCATACCTCTAAGGGACACCGGGGAGCTGTTTTTT.

This rearrangement joins TRBV6-6 to TRBJ1-5; D gene unclear. The germline V gene encodes CDR1 MNHNY and CDR2 SVGAGI (reference sequence). V lost 0 bases and J 5 bases, leaving 5 bases between the germline ends. The CDR3 length is 13 residues. CDR3 protein: CASSYSTYQPQHF. In DNA, the CDR3 is TGTGCCAGCAGTTACTCGACTTATCAGCCCCAGCATTTT.

This clone came up a few times. The CDR3 is CASSVRDSSSYEQYF. CDR3 bases: TGTGCCAGCAGTGTCCGGGACAGTAGCTCCTACGAGCAGTACTTC. V and J are TRBV27 and TRBJ2-7, with 7 bases identical to TRBD1. Per germline, CDR1 MNHEY and CDR2 SMNVEV (reference sequence). There are 15 residues in the CDR3. V dropped 5 bases and J dropped 0; count of bases not matched to a gene: 7.

For this clone: At the DNA level, this CDR3 is encoded by other sequences in the same sample as well. This sequence joins TRBV5-4 and TRBJ2-7, with D perhaps matching TRBD1 (5 bases). The CDR3 sequence is 12 residues long. V lost 4 bases and J 3 bases, leaving 8 bases between the germline ends. Germline-derived CDR1 and CDR2 are SGHNT and YYREEE (reference sequence). The DNA of the CDR3 is TGTGCCAGCAGCCGAGACAGCTACGAGCAGTACTTC. Its protein product is CASSRDSYEQYF.

The rearrangement links TRBV4-1 to TRBJ1-3; D possibly corresponds to TRBD1 (5 bases). The CDR3 spans 17 residues. Germline V gene sequence: CDR1 MGHRA, CDR2 YSYEKL. V lost 1 base and J 0 bases, leaving 13 bases between the germline ends. The CDR3, as DNA: TGCGCCAGCAGCCAAGGTGACAGCTTCATCTCTGGAAACACCATATATTTT. Amino acid sequence: CASSQGDSFISGNTIYF.

This clone is termed medium-sized (0.01 to 0.1%). J is TRBJ1-4 and V is TRBV7-9; D not resolved. V gave up 1 base and J gave up 7 bases, with 13 bases separating them. CDR3 length: 15 residues. CDR1 and CDR2 from the germline V gene are SEHNR and FQNEAQ (reference sequence). CDR3 amino acids: CASSLDGPGGEKLFF. CDR3 nucleotide sequence: TGTGCCAGCAGCTTAGACGGGCCAGGCGGTGAAAAACTGTTTTTT.

The chain combines TRBV6-5 with TRBJ1-6; D unresolved. Germline CDR1 MNHEY, CDR2 SVGAGI. CDR3 length: 13 amino acids. Trimming shortened V by 5 bases and J by 7 bases, and 9 bases separated the two germline ends. The CDR3 is CASSDLGNSPLHF. The CDR3 coding sequence is TGTGCCAGCAGTGACCTGGGGAATTCACCCCTCCACTTT.

This chain uses TRBV10-3 with TRBJ2-3, with a tentative D call TRBD2 (6 bases). CDR3 size: 13 residues. Germline V CDR1 and CDR2: ENHRY, SYGVKD. The V end was cut by 9 bases, the J end by 0 bases, with 10 bases between. CDR3 amino acids: CAIAGPSTDTQYF. As DNA, the CDR3 is TGTGCCATAGCGGGCCCTAGCACAGATACGCAGTATTTT.

V gene TRBV15 combines with J gene TRBJ1-1; D not resolved. The CDR3 runs to 14 residues. Germline CDR1 LNHNV, CDR2 YYDKDF (reference sequence). The V gene lost 5 bases and the J gene lost 8 bases, with 18 bases spanning the gap. CDR3 in DNA: TGTGCCACCAGCCTTTTCCCTACGGCAGGAGAAGCTTTCTTT. Its protein product is CATSLFPTAGEAFF.

V gene TRBV7-6 combines with J gene TRBJ2-7, with TRBD1 matching over 7 bases. V gave up 6 bases and J gave up 2 bases; unmatched junction bases: 4. The CDR3 sequence is 13 residues long. The germline CDR1 and CDR2 sequences are SGHVS and FNYEAQ. CDR3 loop: CASRPTGAYEQYF. For the CDR3, the DNA is TGTGCCAGCAGACCTACAGGGGCCTACGAGCAGTACTTC.

This CDR3 reads CASTARGDTEAFF. CDR3 DNA sequence: TGTGCCAGCACTGCTAGGGGTGACACTGAAGCTTTCTTT. The chain links TRBV7-9 to TRBJ1-1; TRBD1 might be the D (5 bases). This CDR3 contains 13 residues. V was cut by 7 bases and J by 3 bases, with 12 bases left in between. CDR1 and CDR2 from the germline V gene are SEHNR and FQNEAQ (reference sequence).

The gene calls are TRBV4-1 and TRBJ1-2; 7 bases are shared with TRBD1. There are 15 residues in the CDR3. Germline CDR1 reads MGHRA; CDR2 reads YSYEKL. Losses at the gene ends were 0 bases for V and 3 bases for J; bases not matched to a gene: 4. The CDR3 coding sequence is TGCGCCAGCAGCCAAGATACGGACAGGTACTATGGCTACACCTTC. Translation gives CASSQDTDRYYGYTF.